The entry below describes one TCR beta chain. Antigen: not known. Other DNA sequences within the sample encode an identical CDR3. Use of 60 Vbeta and 13 Jbeta primers characterized the PCR. Here immunoSEQ multiplex PCR was the method, and the copy in TCRdb shows in-frame clones only, minus some. The sample consists of about 210,000 clones, roughly four fifths of them appearing once. This entry is derived from a study of cytomegalovirus exposure and HLA in healthy donors. The study's findings and limits: Some segments of the V type, notably TRBV6-2 and TRBV6-3, were excluded as indistinguishable.

V was trimmed by 5 bases and J by 2 bases, leaving 13 bases between them. Germline V gives CDR1 SGHTA, CDR2 FQGNSA. CDR3 size: 15 residues. This TCR was sampled from a woman aged 50 to 60 in good health and CMV-seropositive. The sample taken for sequencing was PBMCs. This chain uses TRBV7-2 with TRBJ1-5; D ambiguous. CDR3 loop: CASSPWGGGNQPQHF. CDR3 DNA sequence: TGTGCCAGCAGCCCATGGGGAGGAGGCAATCAGCCCCAGCATTTT.